This T cell receptor beta chain was sequenced for a study of human T cells and chemical hapten exposure. A single record per CDR3 protein comes from TCRdb applying MiXCR to the RACE reads. The repertoire holds under 200,000 distinct CDR3 sequences, with about 14% as singletons. This CDR3 region has 14 residues. In germline, CDR1 is SGHTA, CDR2 FQGNSA. The V gene lost 0 bases and the J gene lost 5 bases, with 10 bases spanning the gap. The time point here: patch test 1, 2 weeks after DPC sensitization. Sample treatment: therapeutic diphenylcyclopropenone sensitization with weekly scalp DPC. Venepuncture was done earlier than the placement of each patch test.

The TCR comes from a young woman with alopecia areata. Some clones in this sample may be carry-over from other donors' samples. The input for sequencing was whole blood, taken in connection with sensitization to the hapten diphenylcyclopropenone (DPC). This sequence joins TRBV7-2 and TRBJ2-5; D may be TRBD2 (5 bases). As DNA, the CDR3 is TGTGCCAGCAGCTTAGCCGTACTAGGGGAGACCCAGTACTTC. This codes for CASSLAVLGETQYF.